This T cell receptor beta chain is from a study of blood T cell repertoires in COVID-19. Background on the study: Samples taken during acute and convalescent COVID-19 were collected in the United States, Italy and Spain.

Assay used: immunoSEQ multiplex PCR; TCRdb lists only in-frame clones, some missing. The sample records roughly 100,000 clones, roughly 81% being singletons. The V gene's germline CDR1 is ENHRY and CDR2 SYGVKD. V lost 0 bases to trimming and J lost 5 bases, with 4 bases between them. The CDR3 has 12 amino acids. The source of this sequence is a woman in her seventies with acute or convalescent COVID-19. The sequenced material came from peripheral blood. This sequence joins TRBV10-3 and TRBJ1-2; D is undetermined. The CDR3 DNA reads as TGTGCCATCAGTGAGTCGGCTTATGGCTACACCTTC. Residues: CAISESAYGYTF.